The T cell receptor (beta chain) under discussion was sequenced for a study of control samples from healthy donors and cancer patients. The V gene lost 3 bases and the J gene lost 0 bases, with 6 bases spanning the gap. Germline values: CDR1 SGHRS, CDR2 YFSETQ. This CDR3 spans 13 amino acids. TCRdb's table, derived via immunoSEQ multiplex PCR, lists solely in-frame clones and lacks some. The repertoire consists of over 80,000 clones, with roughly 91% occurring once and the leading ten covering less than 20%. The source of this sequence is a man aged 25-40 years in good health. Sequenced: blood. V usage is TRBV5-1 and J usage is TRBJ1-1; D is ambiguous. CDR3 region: CASSSKVNTEAFF. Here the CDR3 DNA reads TGCGCCAGCAGCTCGAAGGTGAACACTGAAGCTTTCTTT.